This T cell receptor beta chain was captured in a study of blood T cell repertoires in COVID-19. As for the study in general: Samples of COVID-19 (acute and convalescent) were obtained from the United States, Italy and Spain. The cDNA or gDNA used as material had been derived from T cells, B-cell-depleted T cells, or PBMCs.

Original data processing: Reference gene primer amplification gave nucleated cell count estimates. Assay used: immunoSEQ multiplex PCR; TCRdb lists only in-frame clones, some missing. V and J calls and clone size follow that table, whereas D and trimming were derived from the DNA. The table has a few hundred thousand clones, around 82% seen once. Germline V gene lookup returns CDR1 MDHEN and CDR2 SYDVKM. V trimming: 6 bases; J trimming: 5 bases; junction bases outside the gene matches: 20. CDR3 length equals 20 residues. The sample taken for sequencing was peripheral blood. This chain connects TRBV28 to TRBJ2-1, with 12 bases lining up with TRBD2. This TCR was recovered from a human donor with COVID-19, enrolled during active disease. The donor label of this sample is uncertain. CDR3 sequence reads: CASRKAASGRVPLTNNEQFF. As DNA, the CDR3 is TGTGCCAGCAGGAAAGCGGCTAGCGGGAGGGTTCCGTTGACGAACAATGAGCAGTTCTTC.